This passage covers 20 T cell receptor beta chains from one sample sequenced in a study of T cells in Graves' hyperthyroidism and ophthalmopathy (dated by TCRdb to between 2018 and 2020). Library generation was performed with multiplex PCR. The reads were generated on an Illumina HiSeq 2000. The TCR beta CDR3 regions were amplified from the RNA transcripts. The TCR CDR3 was subjected to a first round of RT-PCR using the HTBI primer set and the Qiagen OneStep RT-PCR kit. TCRdb handled the public reads itself, with Q25 trimming in fastp and clone calling in MiXCR, and kept productive beta chains. Here each entry gathers all rows of one CDR3 protein and keeps the most common genes and DNA. This sample lists about 300,000 distinct CDR3 sequences; approximately 19% were detected once. About 35% of the sample rests with the top ten. Sequencing was done on a sample of blood. These receptors were obtained from a man aged 50-60 years with Graves' ophthalmopathy.

This clonotype was counted ten times or more. The CDR3: CASSLFVGDLREQYF. The CDR3 DNA is TGTGCCAGCAGCTTATTTGTAGGGGATTTGCGCGAGCAGTACTTC. V and J are TRBV5-5 and TRBJ2-7; D might be TRBD1 (5 bases). Germline-derived CDR1 and CDR2 are SGHKS and YYEKEE (reference sequence). The CDR3 totals 15 residues. Trimming removed 2 bases at V and 6 bases at J, with 18 bases between. The variable domain in full, with the rest retrieved from reference TRBV5-5 and TRBJ2-7, is DAGVTQSPTHLIKTRGQQVTLRCSPISGHKSVSWYQQVLGQGPQFIFQYYEKEERGRGNFPDRFSARQFPNYSSELNVNALLLGDSALYLCASSLFVGDLREQYFGPGTRLTVT.

A few counts support this clonotype. The chain uses TRBV5-6 and TRBJ1-1, with a weak D call TRBD1 (6 bases). Trimming cost V 4 bases and J 7 bases, with 11 bases left between them. The CDR3 is 12 amino acids. Germline V gene lookup returns CDR1 SGHDT and CDR2 YYEEEE. The CDR3, as DNA: TGTGCCAGCAGCCCTGGAGGGGGTGAAGCTTTCTTT. Protein sequence: CASSPGGGEAFF. Complete variable domain (other parts from reference TRBV5-6 and TRBJ1-1): DAGVTQSPTHLIKTRGQQVTLRCSPKSGHDTVSWYQQALGQGPQFIFQYYEEEERQRGNFPDRFSGHQFPNYSSELNVNALLLGDSALYLCASSPGGGEAFFGQGTRLTVV.

At least ten counts were recorded for this clonotype. The chain joins TRBV28 to TRBJ2-5; D possibly corresponds to TRBD1 (8 bases). In germline, CDR1 is MDHEN, CDR2 SYDVKM. Trimming stripped 6 bases from V and 2 bases from J, with 13 bases between. The CDR3 runs 14 residues. CDR3 coding DNA: TGTGCCAGCAGAAACAGGGGGGGTCAAGAGACCCAGTACTTC. This translates into CASRNRGGQETQYF.

The chain has TRBV20-1 and TRBJ2-3; D may be TRBD1 (5 bases). Germline V lookup: CDR1 DFQATT, CDR2 SNEGSKA (reference sequence). Trimming shortened V by 3 bases and J by 4 bases, and 17 bases separated the two germline ends. The CDR3 totals 15 residues. DNA of the CDR3: TGCAGTGCTAGGCCGATGTTTGGGGCCTCAGATACGCAGTATTTT. This encodes CSARPMFGASDTQYF.

This clonotype was detected only a few times. The chain employs TRBV24-1 and TRBJ2-3, with 7 bases fitting TRBD2. Per germline, CDR1 KGHDR and CDR2 SFDVKD. This CDR3 comprises 17 residues. The ends lost 5 bases at V and 0 bases at J; junction bases unmatched: 10. The CDR3 sequence: CATSGEGGVFSTDTQYF. In nucleotides, the CDR3 is TGTGCCACCAGTGGCGAGGGAGGGGTGTTTAGCACAGATACGCAGTATTTT.

This clonotype was counted many times. The rearrangement joins TRBV2 to TRBJ2-3; perhaps TRBD1 as D (6 bases). V was clipped by 7 bases and J by 2 bases, with 16 bases between them. The CDR3 loop spans 15 amino acids. From germline, CDR1 is SNHLY and CDR2 FYNNEI. CDR3 bases: TGTGCCAGCACCCTGAAGAGGGGGTACACAGATACGCAGTATTTT. Encoded protein: CASTLKRGYTDTQYF.

The V and J genes are TRBV5-6 and TRBJ1-2, with TRBD1 identical over 7 bases. Germline V gene data show CDR1 as SGHDT and CDR2 as YYEEEE. This CDR3 spans 13 amino acids. Trimming at V came to 6 bases and at J to 5 bases, leaving 7 bases not matched to a gene. CDR3 sequence reads: CASTRDSRYGYTF. CDR3 nucleotide sequence: TGTGCCAGCACCAGGGACAGCCGGTATGGCTACACCTTC.

The CDR3 loop reads CASSVGPTDTQYF. Here the CDR3 DNA reads TGTGCCAGCAGCGTAGGACCCACAGATACGCAGTATTTT. This sequence joins TRBV9 and TRBJ2-3, with unresolved D. The CDR3 runs to 13 residues. CDR1 and CDR2 from the germline V gene are SGDLS and YYNGEE. Trimming stripped 0 bases from V and 2 bases from J, with 4 bases between.

As concerns this clonotype: One end of the junction does not line up with germline, which may come from a read error. The rearrangement uses TRBV28 and TRBJ2-6; D is unclear. Germline loops: CDR1 MDHEN, CDR2 SYDVKM. CDR3 length equals 18 residues. CDR3 region: CTSSPTSVGVSGANVLTF. In DNA, the CDR3 is TGTACCAGCAGCCCCACCTCGGTAGGCGTCTCTGGGGCCAACGTCCTGACTTTC.

This clonotype was observed many times. The V and J genes are TRBV5-1 and TRBJ1-3; D gene ambiguous. Trimming removed 1 base from V and 4 bases from J, with 12 bases in between. The germline gives CDR1 SGHRS, CDR2 YFSETQ. CDR3 size: 15 residues. The DNA of the CDR3 is TGCGCCAGCAGCTTGATGGCCGCTGGGGGAAACACCATATATTTT. Its protein product is CASSLMAAGGNTIYF.

The chain joins TRBV5-6 to TRBJ2-3, with TRBD2 matching over 7 bases. The CDR3 has 16 residues. V shed 0 bases and J 2 bases; nucleotides not matched to a gene: 6. The germline gives CDR1 SGHDT, CDR2 YYEEEE. The CDR3 bases are TGTGCCAGCAGCTTGGCCCCGCGGGGGACCACAGATACGCAGTATTTT. Its protein is CASSLAPRGTTDTQYF. Using reference TRBV5-6 and TRBJ2-3 for the parts outside the CDR3, the full variable domain is DAGVTQSPTHLIKTRGQQVTLRCSPKSGHDTVSWYQQALGQGPQFIFQYYEEEERQRGNFPDRFSGHQFPNYSSELNVNALLLGDSALYLCASSLAPRGTTDTQYFGPGTRLTVL.

With regard to this clonotype: A much larger clone is a single base away; this may be a read error. The chain employs TRBV30 and TRBJ2-3; a weak D match, TRBD2 (6 bases). This CDR3 is 15 amino acids long. V lost 2 bases and J lost 8, with 20 bases in between. The germline V gene encodes CDR1 GTSNPN and CDR2 SVGIG (reference sequence). CDR3: CAWSITNGRSATQYF. The CDR3 region has the DNA TGTGCCTGGAGTATTACTAACGGGAGAAGTGCTACGCAGTATTTT.

V gene TRBV24-1 combines with J gene TRBJ1-5; possible D gene TRBD1, 6 bases. The CDR3 covers 14 residues. The V end was cut by 2 bases, the J end by 9 bases, with 13 bases between. CDR1 KGHDR and CDR2 SFDVKD come from the germline V gene. The CDR3 region is CATSDSTGGWPQHF. For the CDR3, the DNA is TGTGCCACCAGTGATTCGACAGGTGGGTGGCCCCAGCATTTT.

This clonotype was picked up a small number of times. The CDR3 protein is CASSVWDIDNEELGQFF. As DNA, the CDR3 is TGCGCCAGCAGTGTCTGGGACATAGACAATGAAGAGTTGGGGCAGTTCTTC. J is TRBJ2-1 and V is TRBV10-2; TRBD1 is a possible D gene (6 bases). The germline gives CDR1 WSHSY, CDR2 SAAADI. This CDR3 comprises 17 residues. V was clipped by 4 bases and J by 12 bases, with 28 bases between them.

The table lists this clonotype with a few counts. The rearrangement joins TRBV5-6 to TRBJ1-3; maybe TRBD1 (5 bases). Trimming pared 5 bases from V and 4 bases from J, leaving 16 bases between. Germline assignment: CDR1 SGHDT and CDR2 YYEEEE. CDR3 length: 15 amino acids. The CDR3 loop reads CASSRQLDAGNTIYF. The CDR3 nucleotides read TGTGCCAGCAGTCGACAGTTGGACGCCGGAAACACCATATATTTT.

The sample holds a few counts of this clonotype. The rearrangement links TRBV20-1 to TRBJ1-1; D call uncertain. The germline V and J ends were trimmed by 5 bases and 0 bases, with 13 bases remaining between them. This CDR3 has 14 residues. CDR1 is DFQATT and CDR2 is SNEGSKA in the germline V gene (reference sequence). This CDR3 is CSASRPGVNTEAFF. The CDR3 DNA is TGCAGTGCTTCTCGACCCGGGGTGAACACTGAAGCTTTCTTT.

Only a few counts were recorded for this clonotype. J is TRBJ1-2 and V is TRBV2, with 9 bases identical to TRBD1. The V segment lost 1 base and the J segment 4 bases; nucleotides outside the gene matches: 1. The CDR3 loop spans 14 amino acids. Germline CDR1 is SNHLY and CDR2 is FYNNEI. The CDR3 sequence is CASSEGDRVYGYTF. In DNA, the CDR3 is TGTGCCAGCAGTGAAGGGGACAGGGTCTATGGCTACACCTTC.

This chain links TRBV27 with TRBJ2-5; the D gene is possibly TRBD2 (5 bases). Germline V gene lookup returns CDR1 MNHEY and CDR2 SMNVEV (reference sequence). Trimming left V 3 bases short and J 2 bases short, with 13 bases between. The CDR3 extends over 15 amino acids. In DNA form, the CDR3 reads TGTGCCAGCAGTTTTGAGGGTAGTCCTCAAGAGACCCAGTACTTC. This codes for CASSFEGSPQETQYF.

The chain carries TRBV5-1 and TRBJ1-6, with D possibly matching TRBD1 (5 bases). Trimming stripped 1 base from V and 7 bases from J, with 12 bases between. Germline CDR1 and CDR2: SGHRS and YFSETQ. This CDR3 is 15 amino acids long. The DNA of the CDR3 is TGCGCCAGCAGCTTGAGGCCTGAGGGGAATTCACCCCTCCACTTT. Its translation is CASSLRPEGNSPLHF.

This clonotype was observed a few times. The CDR3 nucleotides read TGTGCCAGCAGTCGACAGGGGGGCAATCAGCCCCAGCATTTT. Protein product: CASSRQGGNQPQHF. The chain combines TRBV6-1 with TRBJ1-5, with 9 positions matching TRBD1. This CDR3 spans 14 amino acids. The V gene's germline CDR1 is MNHNS and CDR2 SASEGT. V lost 5 bases to trimming and J lost 2 bases; unmatched junction nucleotides: 1.